This TCR beta chain appears in the sequencing data of a study of T cells after yellow fever vaccination. As for the study in general: Low-cell-number fractions were prepared with SMART-Seq v4 Ultra Low Input.

The germline V gene encodes CDR1 DFQATT and CDR2 SNEGSKA (reference sequence). The V end was cut by 0 bases, the J end by 3 bases, with 8 bases between. This CDR3 comprises 14 residues. Regarding this clonotype: Its antigen is unknown.

One entry per CDR3 protein, called by TCRdb with MiXCR from the 5' RACE reads. The data show a few hundred thousand distinct CDR3 sequences, 9.5% to 13% seen once. Study-level points and caveats: The appearance of a small share of clonotypes in both CD4 and CD8 compartments was observed. It was a weaker secondary response, yet one that peaked faster, at day 5 versus 15. Repertoires obtained by FACS sorting could include abundant clonotypes that entered as contaminants from the bulk population.

The chain recombines TRBV20-1 with TRBJ1-4; D possibly corresponds to TRBD1 (5 bases). The sequence derives from a man between 18 and 29 years old who received the YFV17D yellow fever vaccine. The input for sequencing was PBMCs, taken on the day of the first yellow fever vaccination. CDR3 in DNA: TGCAGTGCTAGAGAGGGGGGGGCTAATGAAAAACTGTTTTTT. This sequence encodes CSAREGGANEKLFF.